The next 4 T cell receptor beta chains were all read from a single sample in a study of fetal regulatory T cell absence and autoimmunity. Data came from immunoSEQ multiplex PCR; TCRdb stores just in-frame clones and leaves some out. The sample consists of approximately 49,000 clones, approximately 83% of them appearing once. Source material: cord blood. These receptors were obtained from a newborn boy with IPEX syndrome.

This clone was observed a few times. CDR3 sequence reads: CASSLGQGADTQYF. The CDR3 coding sequence is TGTGCCAGCAGCTTGGGACAGGGGGCAGATACGCAGTATTTT. The V gene is TRBV5-6, the J gene TRBJ2-3; 9 bases fit TRBD1. With V trimmed by 0 bases and J by 4 bases, 0 bases remained unmatched. The CDR3 spans 14 residues. The germline gives CDR1 SGHDT, CDR2 YYEEEE.

The rearrangement links TRBV19 to TRBJ1-2, with a tentative D call TRBD1 (5 bases). The CDR3 length is 16 residues. Trimming removed 4 bases from V and 0 bases from J, with 15 bases in between. CDR1 is LNHDA and CDR2 is SQIVND in the germline V gene (reference sequence). Here the CDR3 reads CASSTTGLSANYGYTF. The CDR3, as DNA: TGTGCCAGTAGTACCACAGGACTTTCAGCTAACTATGGCTACACCTTC.

V usage is TRBV6-5 and J usage is TRBJ2-2, with unresolved D. The CDR3 length is 12 residues. V was clipped by 3 bases and J by 4 bases, with 3 bases between them. CDR1 is MNHEY, CDR2 SVGAGI, per germline. The CDR3 DNA reads TGTGCCAGCAGTTATCTCACCGGGGAGCTGTTTTTT. Translated, it gives CASSYLTGELFF.

V usage is TRBV21-1 and J usage is TRBJ2-7; the table's D gene call, TRBD1, was not cross checked with the DNA. TRBV21-1 is noted as a pseudogene. The CDR3 contains 15 residues. In DNA, the CDR3 is TGTGCCAGCAGCAAAGTCCAGGGCGGATCCTACGAGCAGTACTTC. Its protein product is CASSKVQGGSYEQYF.